This is a list of T cell receptor beta chains from one sample in a study of shared clonotypes between healthy human individuals. Using immunoSEQ multiplex PCR, the repertoire was profiled, and TCRdb retains in-frame clones only, with some absent. The profile shows about 1.5 million clones, 95% to 99% of them singletons. The sample was naive CD4+ T cells sorted from blood. The receptors here all came from a young man in good health. CDR3s include the opening cysteine and the closing phenylalanine or tryptophan. A clone size is listed for some rows: how often the clone was seen (once, few, many), or a class if it is expanded.

clone_size | j_call | v_call | cdr3_aa
- | TRBJ2-7 | TRBV29-1 | CSVVGEVYEQYF
- | TRBJ2-7 | TRBV5-1 | CASSPGASPGQYF
- | TRBJ2-7 | TRBV18 | CASSPLGTEQYF
- | TRBJ2-3 | TRBV4-3 | CASSLSSGWDTQYF
once | TRBJ2-1 | TRBV7-2 | CASTELWRRNEQFF
- | TRBJ2-2 | TRBV9 | CASSYRQGTGELFF
- | TRBJ1-1 | TRBV27 | CASRGTANTEAFF
- | TRBJ1-2 | TRBV7-2 | CASSPDRTSYGYTF
- | TRBJ2-2 | TRBV11-1 | CASSLTGSNTGELFF
- | TRBJ2-2 | TRBV5-1 | CASIWLAGVTGELFF
- | TRBJ2-4 | TRBV18 | CASSPLDQVLQYF
- | TRBJ1-1 | TRBV10-3 | CAISDRGRDTEAFF
- | TRBJ2-1 | TRBV11-2 | CASSLNSGRGAYNEQFF
- | TRBJ1-1 | TRBV18 | CASSPDENTEAFF
- | TRBJ2-7 | TRBV7-9 | CASSLGGLAGLAYEQYF
- | TRBJ2-5 | TRBV6-7 | CASSQWDRGSGETQYF
- | TRBJ2-2 | TRBV5-1 | CASSSAGWTGELFF
- | TRBJ2-7 | TRBV18 | CASSPPQGGSDEQYF
- | TRBJ2-7 | TRBV15 | CATRPRDSSYEQYF
- | TRBJ2-1 | TRBV7-2 | CASSLSAARRVNEQFF
- | TRBJ2-2 | TRBV14 | CASSQDLRHRGAVF
- | TRBJ1-1 | TRBV19 | CASIPRAANTEAFF
- | TRBJ1-1 | TRBV18 | CASSPQTEAFF
- | TRBJ2-6 | TRBV29-1 | CSVEVGSGANVLTF
- | TRBJ2-6 | TRBV10-3 | CAIRPMRDFSSGANVLTF
- | TRBJ2-3 | TRBV7-2 | CASSPQGSGVSTDTQYF
- | TRBJ1-3 | TRBV5-1 | CASSSGATGNTIYF
- | TRBJ1-4 | TRBV30 | CAWRATNEKLFF
- | TRBJ2-5 | TRBV5-5 | CASSLAAETQYF
- | TRBJ2-3 | TRBV5-6 | CASSLSGSGPTDTQYF
- | TRBJ2-7 | TRBV29-1 | CSVGSGRPAYEQYF
- | TRBJ2-1 | TRBV11-3 | CASSGRDNYNEQFF
- | TRBJ2-7 | TRBV5-4 | CASSPGTASSYEQYF
once | TRBJ2-5 | TRBV2 | CASSPLEETQYF
- | TRBJ2-3 | TRBV28 | CASSFRQRPQYF
- | TRBJ2-7 | TRBV11-2 | CASSLQGSGRTAYEQYF
- | TRBJ2-1 | TRBV11-3 | CASSHRLREGRNEQFF
- | TRBJ1-1 | TRBV7-9 | CASTLTGGFTEAFF
- | TRBJ2-3 | TRBV5-1 | CASSLGLAGTDTQYF
- | TRBJ2-5 | TRBV5-1 | CASSPGSDQATQYF
- | TRBJ1-1 | TRBV5-4 | CASSSDRGLAEAFF
- | TRBJ2-5 | TRBV18 | CASSPGQETQYF
once | TRBJ1-2 | TRBV11-2 | CASRTIQGRKANYGYTF
- | TRBJ2-3 | TRBV7-2 | CASSPPPSGATDTQYF
- | TRBJ2-3 | TRBV9 | CASSVGGVRRLADTQYF
- | TRBJ2-2 | TRBV28 | CAGRTGGTSGELFF